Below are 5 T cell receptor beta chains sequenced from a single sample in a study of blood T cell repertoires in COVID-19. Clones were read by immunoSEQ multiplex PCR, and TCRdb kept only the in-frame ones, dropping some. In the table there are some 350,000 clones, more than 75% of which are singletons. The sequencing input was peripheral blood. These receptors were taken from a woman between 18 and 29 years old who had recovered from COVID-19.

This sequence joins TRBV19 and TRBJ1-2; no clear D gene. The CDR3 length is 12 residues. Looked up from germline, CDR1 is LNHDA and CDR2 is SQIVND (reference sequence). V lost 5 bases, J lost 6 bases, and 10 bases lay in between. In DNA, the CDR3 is TGTGCCAGTAGTTCCGTAATCGATGGCTACACCTTC. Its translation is CASSSVIDGYTF.

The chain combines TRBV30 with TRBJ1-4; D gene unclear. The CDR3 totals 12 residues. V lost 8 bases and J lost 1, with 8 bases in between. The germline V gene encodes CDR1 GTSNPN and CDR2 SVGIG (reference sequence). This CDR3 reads CAGRRTNEKLFF. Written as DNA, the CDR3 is TGTGCCGGAAGGAGAACTAATGAAAAACTGTTTTTT.

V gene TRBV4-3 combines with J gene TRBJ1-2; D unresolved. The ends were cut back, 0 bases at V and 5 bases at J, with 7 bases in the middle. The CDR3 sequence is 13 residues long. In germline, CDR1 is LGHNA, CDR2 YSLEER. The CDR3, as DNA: TGCGCCAGCAGCCAAGACCCCTTTTATGGCTACACCTTC. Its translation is CASSQDPFYGYTF.

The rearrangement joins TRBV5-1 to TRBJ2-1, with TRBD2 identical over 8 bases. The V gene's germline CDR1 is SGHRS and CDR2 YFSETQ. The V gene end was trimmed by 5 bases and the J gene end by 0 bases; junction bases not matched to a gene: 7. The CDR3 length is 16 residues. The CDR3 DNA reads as TGCGCCAGCAGGCCTGGACTAGCCAGCTCCTACAATGAGCAGTTCTTC. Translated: CASRPGLASSYNEQFF.

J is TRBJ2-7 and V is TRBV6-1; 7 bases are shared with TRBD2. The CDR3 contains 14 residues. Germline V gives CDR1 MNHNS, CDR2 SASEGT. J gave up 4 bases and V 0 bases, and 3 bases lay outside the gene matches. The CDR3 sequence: CASSEAGGGYEQYV. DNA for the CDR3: TGTGCCAGCAGTGAAGCGGGGGGAGGGTACGAGCAGTACGTC.